The clone carrying this TCR beta chain was counted only a few times. TCRdb itself ran the 5' RACE reads through MiXCR, one entry per CDR3 protein. The sample contains 350,000 to 500,000 distinct CDR3 sequences, 20% of which appear only once. These data come from a study of T-cell memory formation after mild COVID-19. The source of this sequence is an adult woman who had mild COVID-19 (a few samples of this study predate the infection). Cell type and time point are not known. The specimen sequenced was PBMCs or a T cell subset sorted from them (not recorded which).

This CDR3 reads CASSPGFNTEAFF. The CDR3 bases are TGTGCCAGCAGTCCAGGCTTCAACACTGAAGCTTTCTTT. V is TRBV12-3 or TRBV12-4 and J is TRBJ1-1; no clear D. Trimming shortened V by 5 bases and J by 2 bases, and 9 bases separated the two germline ends. The CDR3 loop spans 13 amino acids.